Described below is a single T cell receptor (beta chain) sequence and its context. Its matching antigen is unknown. These data come from a study of T cell responses to AZD1222 COVID-19 vaccine. Findings and caveats of the study: Sampling captured repertoires only after the peak T cell response. Females outnumbered males among donors, who were mostly white British; clonal diversity was possibly underestimated. Elevations in Spike-specific TCR breadth and depth followed administration of two AZD1222 doses.

Here immunoSEQ multiplex PCR was the method, and the copy in TCRdb shows in-frame clones only, minus some. The table has roughly 100,000 clones, 90% seen once; the top ten hold 4% to 5.5%. With 0 bases removed from V and 0 bases from J, the gap between germline ends came to 5 bases. Germline values: CDR1 LGHDT, CDR2 YNNKEL (reference sequence). The CDR3 is made up of 14 amino acids. This sequence joins TRBV3-1 (or the pseudogene TRBV3-2) and TRBJ1-1; D is undetermined. Specimen: peripheral blood, collected on day 0 of AZD1222 vaccination. The sequence derives from an adult in good health. CDR3 residues: CASSQDMLNTEAFF. The CDR3 coding sequence is TGTGCCAGCAGCCAAGATATGCTGAACACTGAAGCTTTCTTT.